This TCR beta chain was identified during a study of cytomegalovirus exposure and HLA in healthy donors. Primers: 60 Vbeta forward and 13 Jbeta reverse. The assay was immunoSEQ multiplex PCR, and TCRdb's table has in-frame clones only and misses some. The data show roughly 180,000 clones, 65% to 85% seen once. This clone was found a few times. The antigen remains undetermined. Study results and caveats: Most of the TCR beta V segments (in an earlier analysis) were productive either about 87% or about 30% of the time. For presence/absence analyses, sequencing depth was assumed to be roughly uniform across donors.

The V and J ends lost 8 bases and 3 bases, in that order; junction bases with no gene match: 10. The germline CDR1 and CDR2 sequences are SQVTM and ANQGSEA. CDR3 size: 15 residues. These donors, healthy bone marrow donors, were studied. Sequenced: PBMCs. The TCR was taken from a woman aged 18-29 years in good health and CMV-seronegative. V and J are TRBV29-1 and TRBJ2-3; 11 bases match TRBD2. The DNA of the CDR3 is TGCAGCCTTTACTTAATAGCGGGAGGGACAGATACGCAGTATTTT. It encodes CSLYLIAGGTDTQYF.